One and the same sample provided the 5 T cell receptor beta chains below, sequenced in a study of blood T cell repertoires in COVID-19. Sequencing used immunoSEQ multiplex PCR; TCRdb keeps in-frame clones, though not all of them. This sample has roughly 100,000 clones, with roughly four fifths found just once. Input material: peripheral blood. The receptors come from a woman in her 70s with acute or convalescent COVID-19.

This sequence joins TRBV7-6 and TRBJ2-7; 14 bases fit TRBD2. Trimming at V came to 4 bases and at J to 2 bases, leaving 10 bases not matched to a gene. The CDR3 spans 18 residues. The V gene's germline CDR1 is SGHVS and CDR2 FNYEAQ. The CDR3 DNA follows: TGTGCCAGCAGCTCCGTGGGGGGGACTAGCGGGAGAGCCTACGAGCAGTACTTC. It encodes CASSSVGGTSGRAYEQYF.

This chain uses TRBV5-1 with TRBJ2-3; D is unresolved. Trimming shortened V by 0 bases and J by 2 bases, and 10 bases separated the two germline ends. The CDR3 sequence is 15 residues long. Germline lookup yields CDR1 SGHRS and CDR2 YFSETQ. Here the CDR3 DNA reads TGCGCCAGCAGCTTGGATGGTAGCCCCACAGATACGCAGTATTTT. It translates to CASSLDGSPTDTQYF.

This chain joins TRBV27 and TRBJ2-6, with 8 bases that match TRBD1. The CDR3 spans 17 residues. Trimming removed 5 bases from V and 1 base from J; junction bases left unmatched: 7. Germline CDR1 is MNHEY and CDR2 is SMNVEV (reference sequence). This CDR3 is CASSPWTGKSGANVLTF. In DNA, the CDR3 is TGTGCCAGCAGTCCCTGGACAGGGAAGTCTGGGGCCAACGTCCTGACTTTC.

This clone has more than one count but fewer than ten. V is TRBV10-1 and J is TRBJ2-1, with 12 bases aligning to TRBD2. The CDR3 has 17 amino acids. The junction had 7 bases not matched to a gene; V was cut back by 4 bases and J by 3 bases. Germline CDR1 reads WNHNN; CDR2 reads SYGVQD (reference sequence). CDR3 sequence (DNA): TGCGCCAGCAGTGCCGGACTAGCGGGGAACATCTACAATGAGCAGTTCTTC. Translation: CASSAGLAGNIYNEQFF.

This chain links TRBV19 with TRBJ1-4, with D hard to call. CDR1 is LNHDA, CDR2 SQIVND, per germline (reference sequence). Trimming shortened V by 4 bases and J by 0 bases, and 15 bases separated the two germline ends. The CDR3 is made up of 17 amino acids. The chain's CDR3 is CASSRAGDPATNEKLFF. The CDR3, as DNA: TGTGCCAGTAGTAGGGCAGGTGACCCGGCAACTAATGAAAAACTGTTTTTT. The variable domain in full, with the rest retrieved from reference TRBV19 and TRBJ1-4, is DGGITQSPKYLFRKEGQNVTLSCEQNLNHDAMYWYRQDPGQGLRLIYYSQIVNDFQKGDIAEGYSVSREKKESFPLTVTSAQKNPTAFYLCASSRAGDPATNEKLFFGSGTQLSVL.